Listed below are T cell receptor beta chains from one sample, sequenced in a study of blood T cell repertoires in COVID-19. This table comes from immunoSEQ multiplex PCR, and its TCRdb copy is limited to in-frame clones, with some not included. This repertoire shows approximately 310,000 clones, approximately 81% found once; its top ten account for 1.9%. The sample was PBMCs or T cells enriched from blood (not recorded which). These receptors all stem from a woman in her 30s who had been exposed to COVID-19. Each CDR3 is given with its conserved first and last residue. A D gene is named only where the DNA matches it firmly. The size field is filled for only some rows; it gives once, few, many or a size class.

-	TRBV7-6	TRBJ1-5	-	TGTGCCAGCAGCTTTGGTGAGGGCGATCAGCATTTT	CASSFGEGDQHF
-	TRBV3-1/TRBV3-2	TRBJ1-6	-	TGTGCCAGCAGCCCTAGGATGGAAAATTCACCCCTCCACTTT	CASSPRMENSPLHF
-	TRBV7-2	TRBJ2-3	once	TGTGCCAGCAGCTTAGGCGGGGGCCTGGGGAAAGTTAATACGCAGTATTTT	CASSLGGGLGKVNTQYF
-	TRBV9	TRBJ2-2	-	TGTGCCAGCAGCGCCCTAGATATAAACACCGGGGAGCTGTTTTTT	CASSALDINTGELFF
-	TRBV24-1	TRBJ1-2	-	TGTGCCACCAGTGATTCTCGCCGCGGCCGCCCTGGCTACACCTTC	CATSDSRRGRPGYTF
-	TRBV28	TRBJ1-2	few	TGTGCCACGGCGGGGAGGGGAATAAAGTATGGCTACACCTTC	CATAGRGIKYGYTF
-	TRBV19	TRBJ1-5	few	TGTGCCAGCAAGCGGGTGGGGAGTCAGCCCCAGCATTTT	CASKRVGSQPQHF
TRBD2	TRBV5-1	TRBJ2-3	-	TGCGCCAGCAGTTCCGGGGGGAGCACAGATACGCAGTATTTT	CASSSGGSTDTQYF
TRBD2	TRBV5-1	TRBJ2-1	-	TGCGCCAGCAGTTCCCCGGGACTAGCGTCCTACAATGAGCAGTTCTTC	CASSSPGLASYNEQFF
-	TRBV27	TRBJ2-3	-	TGTGCCAGCAGTTTTCTACTAGCAAGTAGCACAGATACGCAGTATTTT	CASSFLLASSTDTQYF
TRBD1	TRBV28	TRBJ2-7	-	TGTGCCAGCAGCAGGAGACAGGGGGCGAAGTACTTC	CASSRRQGAKYF
TRBD1	TRBV4-1	TRBJ2-3	few	TGCGCCAGCAGCCTTTCAACAGGGGGCGGCACAGATACGCAGTATTTT	CASSLSTGGGTDTQYF
-	TRBV9	TRBJ2-7	-	TGTGCCAGCAGCCGGGGGAGTTACTACGAGCAGTACTTC	CASSRGSYYEQYF
-	TRBV7-3	TRBJ2-5	-	TGTGCCAGCAGCTACACCCTGTCAGAGACCCAGTACTTC	CASSYTLSETQYF
-	TRBV27	TRBJ2-1	-	TGTGCCAGCAGTCCTCTTACAGAGAGGGTCTACAATGAGCAGTTCTTC	CASSPLTERVYNEQFF
TRBD1	TRBV19	TRBJ1-1	-	TGTGCCAGTTATTCCGGGACAGGGGGTGCTTTCTTT	CASYSGTGGAFF
TRBD2	TRBV14	TRBJ2-4	-	TGTGCCAGCAGCCAAAGGTCGGCTAGCGGGGGCGGCAAAAACATTCAGTACTTC	CASSQRSASGGGKNIQYF
-	TRBV23-1	TRBJ1-1	-	TGCGCCAGCAGTTGGGGGCCCGGAATCACTGAAGCTTTCTTT	CASSWGPGITEAFF
TRBD2	TRBV2	TRBJ2-7	-	TGTGCCAGCAGTGAACCCCCGGGACTAGCGGCCGTCTACGAGCAGTACTTC	CASSEPPGLAAVYEQYF
TRBD1	TRBV10-2	TRBJ1-5	once	TGCGCCAGCAGCGATACAGGGGGCCGGGGTCAGCCCCAGCATTTT	CASSDTGGRGQPQHF
TRBD1	TRBV2	TRBJ1-2	-	TGTGCCAGCGGGGCTACAGGGGAGAACTATGGCTACACCTTC	CASGATGENYGYTF
-	TRBV27	TRBJ2-6	-	TGTGCCAGCAGTTTAGACAGCCCCGTCTCTGGGGCCAACGTCCTGACTTTC	CASSLDSPVSGANVLTF
-	TRBV13	TRBJ1-1	-	TGTGCCAGCAGCCCCGAGGGTGGTGAAGCTTTCTTT	CASSPEGGEAFF
TRBD1	TRBV6-5	TRBJ2-1	-	TGTGCCAGCCGGGGACAGGGGTTCTACAATGAGCAGTTCTTC	CASRGQGFYNEQFF
TRBD1	TRBV18	TRBJ1-5	-	TGTGCCAGCTCACCCGAACAGGGGGCCAATCAGCCCCAGCATTTT	CASSPEQGANQPQHF
TRBD1	TRBV3-1/TRBV3-2	TRBJ2-2	-	TGTGCCAGCAGCCCCTCAGGGGGCTTTAATACCGGGGAGCTGTTTTTT	CASSPSGGFNTGELFF
TRBD2	TRBV10-3	TRBJ2-3	-	TGTGCCATCAGTGACTCGAATATTCGACTAGCGGACCCAGAGGATACGCAGTATTTT	CAISDSNIRLADPEDTQYF
TRBD1	TRBV24-1	TRBJ1-2	-	TGTGCCACCAGTGATCCCGGACAGGCCGAATGGGGCTACACCTTC	CATSDPGQAEWGYTF
TRBD1	TRBV29-1	TRBJ1-2	-	TGCAGCGTTGCTGACAGGGGGTATGGCTACACCTTC	CSVADRGYGYTF
TRBD2	TRBV25-1	TRBJ2-1	-	TGTGCCAGCAGACAGTACGGCGGGGGACCTCGGGAGCAGTTCTTC	CASRQYGGGPREQFF
TRBD1	TRBV2	TRBJ1-4	-	TGTGCCAGCAGTGAGCAGGGGGCTAATGAAAAACTGTTTTTT	CASSEQGANEKLFF
-	TRBV28	TRBJ2-7	-	TGTGCCAGCAGTTTAGCAGGGCCAACCTACGAGCAGTACTTC	CASSLAGPTYEQYF
TRBD1	TRBV6-5	TRBJ1-2	-	TGTGCCAGCAGTTCCGGGACAGGGGATGGCTACACCTTC	CASSSGTGDGYTF
-	TRBV6-5	TRBJ1-5	-	TGTGCCCACCGACAGTTTTACATGAATCAGCCCCAGCATTTT	CAHRQFYMNQPQHF
-	TRBV7-9	TRBJ2-2	-	TGTGCCAGCATATTGGGGCTAAGGAGCACCGGGGAGCTGTTTTTT	CASILGLRSTGELFF
-	TRBV5-6	TRBJ2-7	-	TGTGCCAGCAGCTTGGGCAGGTGGGCCTACGAGCAGTACTTC	CASSLGRWAYEQYF
-	TRBV12-3/TRBV12-4	TRBJ1-1	-	TGTGCCAGCATCCCAGGGGTTTGGACTGAAGCTTTCTTT	CASIPGVWTEAFF
-	TRBV28	TRBJ2-5	once	TGTGCCAGCAGCTACCCCGGGGAGACCCAGTACTTC	CASSYPGETQYF
TRBD1	TRBV19	TRBJ1-5	-	TGTGCCAGCACCGGGACAGGGGGCAATCAGCCCCAGCATTTT	CASTGTGGNQPQHF
-	TRBV28	TRBJ1-5	once	TGTGCCAGCACCGCCCACCGGGGAAGTCAGCCCCAGCATTTT	CASTAHRGSQPQHF
TRBD1	TRBV5-1	TRBJ2-5	-	TGCGCCAGCAGCCGGGACAGGTTTGAGGAGACCCAGTACTTC	CASSRDRFEETQYF
TRBD1	TRBV19	TRBJ1-1	-	TGTGCCAGTTGTCCCCGGGACAGGGGTACTGAAGCTTTCTTT	CASCPRDRGTEAFF
-	TRBV10-3	TRBJ1-6	-	TGTGCCATCAGTGAGTCGGTAGCGGACGGCCAGCTGTTCCACTTT	CAISESVADGQLFHF
-	TRBV10-3	TRBJ1-1	-	TGTGCCGCCGCCGCAGGGGATTTGAACACTGAAGCTTTCTTT	CAAAAGDLNTEAFF
-	TRBV4-3	TRBJ1-4	-	TGCGCCAGCAGCCAAGAAGGGAGGGGGAGTGAAAAACTGTTTTTT	CASSQEGRGSEKLFF
TRBD1	TRBV27	TRBJ1-4	-	TGTGCCAGCAGTTTGAGGGGGCCGGAGGGCACTAATGAAAAACTGTTTTTT	CASSLRGPEGTNEKLFF
TRBD1	TRBV2	TRBJ2-1	-	TGTGCCAGCGCCACCCGACAGGGGCAGAATGAGCAGTTCTTC	CASATRQGQNEQFF
-	TRBV9	TRBJ1-4	-	TGTGCCAGCAGCACCCAGGGTGCAACTAATGAAAAACTGTTTTTT	CASSTQGATNEKLFF
-	TRBV7-2	TRBJ2-3	-	TGTGCCAGCAGACCCGGGACTGGCACAGATACGCAGTATTTT	CASRPGTGTDTQYF
-	TRBV18	TRBJ1-6	-	TGTGCCAGCTCACCCGGGGATGACAATTCACCCCTCCACTTT	CASSPGDDNSPLHF